The next 10 T cell receptor beta chains were all read from a single sample in a study of shared clonotypes between healthy human individuals. The protocol was immunoSEQ multiplex PCR, while the TCRdb copy is restricted to in-frame clones and leaves out a portion. The sample lists about 590,000 clones; roughly 95% were seen once. CD45RO-negative CD8 cells positively selected for CCR7 made up the naive population, which excluded terminally differentiated effector memory CD45RA+ cells. Specimen: naive CD8+ T cells sorted from blood. These receptors originate from a woman in her twenties or thirties in good health.

The V gene is TRBV27, the J gene TRBJ1-2; 10 bases align to TRBD1. Germline V gene sequence: CDR1 MNHEY, CDR2 SMNVEV (reference sequence). The CDR3 is 15 residues long. Trimming removed 6 bases from V and 2 bases from J; junction bases left unmatched: 6. The CDR3 is CASRPRTGGNYGYTF. The CDR3 nucleotides are TGTGCCAGCAGACCAAGGACAGGGGGGAACTATGGCTACACCTTC.

The chain joins TRBV11-2 to TRBJ2-7; possibly TRBD2 for D (5 bases). Germline lookup yields CDR1 SGHAT and CDR2 FQNNGV. V was pared by 0 bases and J by 0 bases, with 9 bases between. The CDR3 sequence is 15 residues long. CDR3 in amino acids: CASSLEAGGSYEQYF. The CDR3 coding sequence is TGTGCCAGCAGCTTAGAGGCAGGAGGCTCCTACGAGCAGTACTTC.

This chain joins TRBV9 and TRBJ2-7, with D perhaps matching TRBD1 or TRBD2 (5 bases each). Trimming took off 2 bases at V and 5 bases at J, with 14 bases between the two ends. From germline, CDR1 is SGDLS and CDR2 YYNGEE. CDR3 length: 14 residues. DNA of the CDR3: TGTGCCAGCAGCGTCTGGGGGAGCCCGGACGAGCAGTACTTC. The encoded protein is CASSVWGSPDEQYF.

About this clone itself: Sequence at one end of the junction differs from germline and may be a read error. The V and J genes are TRBV7-9 and TRBJ2-2; D is unresolved. CDR1 is SEHNR, CDR2 FQNEAQ, per germline (reference sequence). The CDR3 sequence is 13 residues long. The CDR3 sequence: CASSLLNAGELFF. Here the CDR3 DNA reads TGTGCCAGCAGCCTTCTGAACGCCGGGGAGCTGTTTTTT.

This chain uses TRBV7-9 with TRBJ2-3; possibly TRBD1 for D (5 bases). V was pared by 4 bases and J by 3 bases, with 11 bases between. The length of the CDR3 is 14 residues. Germline V lookup: CDR1 SEHNR, CDR2 FQNEAQ (reference sequence). The CDR3 DNA sequence: TGTGCCAGCAGCTACAGTAGGGGAACAGATACGCAGTATTTT. Translation: CASSYSRGTDTQYF.

V is TRBV7-9 and J is TRBJ2-2; D is unresolved. The CDR3 totals 14 residues. The germline V and J ends were trimmed by 10 bases and 0 bases, with 12 bases remaining between them. CDR1 and CDR2 from the germline V gene are SEHNR and FQNEAQ (reference sequence). The CDR3 DNA is TGTGCCATTGGAGAGACTGCGAACACCGGGGAGCTGTTTTTT. Translation: CAIGETANTGELFF. Full variable domain (rest looked up from reference TRBV7-9 and TRBJ2-2): DTGVSQNPRHKITKRGQNVTFRCDPISEHNRLYWYRQTLGQGPEFLTYFQNEAQLEKSRLLSDRFSAERPKGSFSTLEIQRTEQGDSAMYLCAIGETANTGELFFGEGSRLTVL.

The gene calls are TRBV7-8 and TRBJ2-7; weak D call: TRBD2 (5 bases). Trimming left V 4 bases short and J 1 base short, with 14 bases between. Germline CDR1 is SGHVS and CDR2 is FQNEAQ. This CDR3 has 15 amino acids. The chain's CDR3 is CASSSPASGSYEQYF. The CDR3 DNA reads TGTGCCAGCAGCTCCCCGGCTTCGGGGTCCTACGAGCAGTACTTC.

This chain joins TRBV7-8 and TRBJ2-7; 7 nucleotides align to TRBD1. The ends lost 1 base at V and 4 bases at J; junction bases unmatched: 1. The germline CDR1 and CDR2 sequences are SGHVS and FQNEAQ. This CDR3 comprises 13 residues. The CDR3 is CASSLGTGYEQYF. CDR3 sequence (DNA): TGTGCCAGCAGCTTAGGGACAGGTTACGAGCAGTACTTC.

The chain has TRBV6-6 and TRBJ2-1; D is unresolved. Germline V gives CDR1 MNHNY, CDR2 SVGAGI (reference sequence). CDR3 length: 15 amino acids. V shed 6 bases and J shed 0 bases, with 12 bases lying between them. The CDR3 reads CASSDYRSSYNEQFF. The CDR3 DNA reads as TGTGCCAGCAGCGATTACCGAAGCTCCTACAATGAGCAGTTCTTC.

The chain carries TRBV5-6 and TRBJ1-3; weak D call: TRBD1 (5 bases). With 1 base removed from V and 8 bases from J, the gap between germline ends came to 16 bases. CDR3 length equals 15 residues. The V gene's germline CDR1 is SGHDT and CDR2 YYEEEE. The CDR3, as DNA: TGTGCCAGCAGCTTGTTAAGACAGCAGTCCGACACCATATATTTT. Translating it yields CASSLLRQQSDTIYF.